What follows is one T cell receptor (beta chain) and its context. Its antigen remains unknown. The junction does not match germline at one end; this may be a read error. Every donor was a healthy Caucasian. TCRdb reprocessed the 5' RACE reads via MiXCR and lists one record per CDR3 protein. The data contain 200,000 to 250,000 distinct CDR3 sequences, approximately 5.9% of them singletons. This CDR3 has 17 amino acids. The V gene's germline CDR1 is KGHSY and CDR2 FQNENV. This sample was included in a study of identical twins. Findings and limits, study-wide: Weaker excess twin sharing was seen among beta out-of-frame sequences.

This same sample was also taken into another study, of T cells expressing NK-cell markers. This second study notes: In roughly 6 donors, dominant CD3+CD56+NKG2C+ clones formed roughly 1.0-7.5% of CD8+ cells.

Specimen: CD8+ T cells sorted from blood. This TCR was recovered from a woman aged 18-29 years in good health. This sequence joins TRBV16 and TRBJ2-1; 12 bases align to TRBD2. CDR3 sequence (DNA): TGTGCCACCAGCCAGGGGCGACTAGCGGGAGAATGGCATGAGCAGTTCTTC. It yields the protein CATSQGRLAGEWHEQFF.